This TCR beta chain was observed in a study of blood T cells in healthy people across ages. General study points: As age increased, TCR beta diversity per million T cells fell in a roughly linear fashion.

Regarding this clonotype: Its antigen is undetermined.

The CDR3 extends over 15 amino acids. Germline V gives CDR1 DFQATT, CDR2 SNEGSKA (reference sequence). With 0 bases clipped from V and 6 bases from J, the junction kept 6 bases outside the gene matches. Primers used in a second PCR of roughly 6 to 11 cycles were a sample-barcoded 5' primer and a J-beta primer mix. TCRdb recomputed calls from the 5' RACE reads with MiXCR, one row per CDR3 protein. This sample has about 500,000 distinct CDR3 sequences, with under 30% found just once. In addition, the sample was reused for a study of T cells of mothers and their children.

This chain connects TRBV20-1 to TRBJ2-4; 9 positions match TRBD2. Sequencing was carried out using blood. The TCR was taken from a boy aged 10-17 years in good health. The CDR3 loop is CSARDAAGGGNIQYF. The CDR3 bases are TGCAGTGCTAGAGATGCGGCGGGAGGGGGAAACATTCAGTACTTC.